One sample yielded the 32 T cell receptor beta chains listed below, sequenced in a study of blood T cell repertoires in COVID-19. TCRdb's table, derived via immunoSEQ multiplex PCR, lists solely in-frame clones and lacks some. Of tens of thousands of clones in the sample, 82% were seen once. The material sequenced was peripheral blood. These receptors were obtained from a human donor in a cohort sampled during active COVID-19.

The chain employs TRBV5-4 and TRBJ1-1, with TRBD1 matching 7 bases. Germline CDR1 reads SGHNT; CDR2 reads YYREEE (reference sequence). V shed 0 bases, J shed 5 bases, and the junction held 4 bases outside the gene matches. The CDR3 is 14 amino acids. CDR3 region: CASSLDAGGTEAFF. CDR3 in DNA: TGTGCCAGCAGCTTGGATGCAGGGGGAACTGAAGCTTTCTTT.

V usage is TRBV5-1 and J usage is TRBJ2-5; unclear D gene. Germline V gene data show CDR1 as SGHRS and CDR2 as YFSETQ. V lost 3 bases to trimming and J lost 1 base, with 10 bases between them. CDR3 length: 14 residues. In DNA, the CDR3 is TGCGCCAGCAGCTCCTACTCACTCCAAGAGACCCAGTACTTC. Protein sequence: CASSSYSLQETQYF.

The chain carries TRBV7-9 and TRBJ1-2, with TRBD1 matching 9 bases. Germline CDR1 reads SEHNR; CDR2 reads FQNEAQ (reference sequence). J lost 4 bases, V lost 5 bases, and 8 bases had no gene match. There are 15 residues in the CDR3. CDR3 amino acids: CASSPQGADFYGYTF. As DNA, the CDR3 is TGTGCCAGCAGCCCACAGGGGGCGGATTTCTATGGCTACACCTTC.

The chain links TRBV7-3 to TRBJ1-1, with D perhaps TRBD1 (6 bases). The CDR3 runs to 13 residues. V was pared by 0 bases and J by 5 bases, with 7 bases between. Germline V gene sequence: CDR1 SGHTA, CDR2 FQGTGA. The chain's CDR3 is CASSLTQGTEAFF. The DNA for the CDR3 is TGTGCCAGCAGCTTAACTCAGGGGACTGAAGCTTTCTTT.

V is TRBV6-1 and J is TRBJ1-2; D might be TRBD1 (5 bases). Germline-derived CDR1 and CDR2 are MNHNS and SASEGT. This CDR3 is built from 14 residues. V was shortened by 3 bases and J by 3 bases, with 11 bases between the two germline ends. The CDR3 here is CASSEGGYYYGYTF. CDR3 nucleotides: TGTGCCAGCAGTGAGGGGGGATACTACTATGGCTACACCTTC.

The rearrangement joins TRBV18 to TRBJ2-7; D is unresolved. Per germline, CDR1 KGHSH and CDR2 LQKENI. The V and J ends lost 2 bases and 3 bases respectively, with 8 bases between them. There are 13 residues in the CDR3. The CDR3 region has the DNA TGTGCCAGCTCACCAGAGGCGAGCTACGAGCAGTACTTC. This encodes CASSPEASYEQYF.

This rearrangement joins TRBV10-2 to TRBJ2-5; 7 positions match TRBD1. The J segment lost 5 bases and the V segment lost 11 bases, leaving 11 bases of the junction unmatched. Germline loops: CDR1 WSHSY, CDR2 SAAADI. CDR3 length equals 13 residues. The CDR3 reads CASREGARETQYF. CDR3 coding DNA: TGCGCCTCCCGTGAGGGGGCCAGGGAGACCCAGTACTTC.

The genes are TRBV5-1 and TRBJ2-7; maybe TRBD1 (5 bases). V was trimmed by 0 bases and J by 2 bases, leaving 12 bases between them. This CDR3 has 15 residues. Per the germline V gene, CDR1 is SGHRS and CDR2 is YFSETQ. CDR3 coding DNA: TGCGCCAGCAGCTTGGGGGCGGACACCACCTACGAGCAGTACTTC. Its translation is CASSLGADTTYEQYF.

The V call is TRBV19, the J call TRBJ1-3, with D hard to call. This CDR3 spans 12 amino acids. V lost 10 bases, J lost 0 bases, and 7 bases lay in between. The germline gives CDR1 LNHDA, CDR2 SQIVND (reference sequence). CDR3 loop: CAIMSSGNTIYF. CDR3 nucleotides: TGTGCCATTATGAGCTCTGGAAACACCATATATTTT.

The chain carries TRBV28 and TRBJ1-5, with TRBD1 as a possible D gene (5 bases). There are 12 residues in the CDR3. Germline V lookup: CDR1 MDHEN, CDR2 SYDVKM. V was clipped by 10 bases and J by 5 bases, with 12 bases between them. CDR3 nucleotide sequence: TGTGCCACCCAGGGTGTATATCAGCCCCAGCATTTT. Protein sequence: CATQGVYQPQHF. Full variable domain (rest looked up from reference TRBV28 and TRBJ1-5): DVKVTQSSRYLVKRTGEKVFLECVQDMDHENMFWYRQDPGLGLRLIYFSYDVKMKEKGDIPEGYSVSREKKERFSLILESASTNQTSMYLCATQGVYQPQHFGDGTRLSIL.

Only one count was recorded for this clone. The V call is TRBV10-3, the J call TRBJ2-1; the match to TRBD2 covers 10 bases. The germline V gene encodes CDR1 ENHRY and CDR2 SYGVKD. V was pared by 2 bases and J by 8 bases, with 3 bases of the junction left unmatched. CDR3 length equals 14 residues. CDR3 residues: CAISELAGVYEQFF. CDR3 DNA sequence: TGTGCCATCAGTGAGCTAGCGGGGGTATATGAGCAGTTCTTC.

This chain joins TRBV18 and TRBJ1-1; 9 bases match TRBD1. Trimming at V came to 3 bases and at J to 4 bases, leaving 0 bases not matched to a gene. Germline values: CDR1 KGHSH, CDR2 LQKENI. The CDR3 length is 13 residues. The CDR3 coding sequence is TGTGCCAGCTCACCGGGACAGGGCACTGAAGCTTTCTTT. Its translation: CASSPGQGTEAFF.

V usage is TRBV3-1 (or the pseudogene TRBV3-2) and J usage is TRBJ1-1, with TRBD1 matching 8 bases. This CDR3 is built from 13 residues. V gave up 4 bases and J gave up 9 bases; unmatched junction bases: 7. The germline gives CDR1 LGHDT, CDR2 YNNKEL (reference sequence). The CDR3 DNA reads TGTGCCAGCAGCCGGACAGGGTTGGTCAAAGCTTTCTTT. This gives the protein CASSRTGLVKAFF.

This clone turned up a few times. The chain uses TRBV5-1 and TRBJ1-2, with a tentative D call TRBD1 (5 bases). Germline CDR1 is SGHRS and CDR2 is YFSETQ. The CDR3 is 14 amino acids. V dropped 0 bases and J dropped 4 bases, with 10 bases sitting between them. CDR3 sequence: CASSLGQLGYGYTF. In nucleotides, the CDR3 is TGCGCCAGCAGCTTGGGACAGCTCGGCTATGGCTACACCTTC.

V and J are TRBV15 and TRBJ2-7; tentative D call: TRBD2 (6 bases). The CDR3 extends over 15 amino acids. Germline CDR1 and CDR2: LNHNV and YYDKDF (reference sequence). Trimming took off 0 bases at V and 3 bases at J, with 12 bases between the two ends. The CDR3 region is CATSRDGAGYYEQYF. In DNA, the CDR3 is TGTGCCACCAGCAGAGATGGGGCGGGGTACTACGAGCAGTACTTC.

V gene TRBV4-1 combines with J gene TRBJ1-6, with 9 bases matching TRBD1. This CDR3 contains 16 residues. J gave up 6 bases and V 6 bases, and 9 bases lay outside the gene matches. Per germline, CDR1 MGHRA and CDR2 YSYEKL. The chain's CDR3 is CASRQDRGLLNSPLHF. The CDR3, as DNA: TGCGCCAGCAGACAGGACAGGGGCCTCCTTAATTCACCCCTCCACTTT.

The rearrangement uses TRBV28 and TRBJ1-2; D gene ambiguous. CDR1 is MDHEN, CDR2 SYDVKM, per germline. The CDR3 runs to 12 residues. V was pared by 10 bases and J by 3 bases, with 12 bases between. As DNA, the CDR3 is TGTGCCATCCTTAAAAGCGACTATGGCTACACCTTC. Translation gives CAILKSDYGYTF.

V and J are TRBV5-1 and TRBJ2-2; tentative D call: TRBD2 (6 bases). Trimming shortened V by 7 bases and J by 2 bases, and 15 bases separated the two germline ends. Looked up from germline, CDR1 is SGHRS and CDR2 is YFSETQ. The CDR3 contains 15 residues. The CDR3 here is CASGEETANTGELFF. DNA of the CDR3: TGCGCCAGCGGGGAGGAGACAGCTAACACCGGGGAGCTGTTTTTT. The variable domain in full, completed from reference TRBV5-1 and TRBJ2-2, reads KAGVTQTPRYLIKTRGQQVTLSCSPISGHRSVSWYQQTPGQGLQFLFEYFSETQRNKGNFPGRFSGRQFSNSRSEMNVSTLELGDSALYLCASGEETANTGELFFGEGSRLTVL.

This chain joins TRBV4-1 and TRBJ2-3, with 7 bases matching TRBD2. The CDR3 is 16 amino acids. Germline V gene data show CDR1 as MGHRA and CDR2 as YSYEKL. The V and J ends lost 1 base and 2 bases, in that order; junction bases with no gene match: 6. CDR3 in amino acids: CASSQVRAGLTDTQYF. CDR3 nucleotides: TGCGCCAGCAGCCAAGTGCGAGCGGGGCTCACAGATACGCAGTATTTT.

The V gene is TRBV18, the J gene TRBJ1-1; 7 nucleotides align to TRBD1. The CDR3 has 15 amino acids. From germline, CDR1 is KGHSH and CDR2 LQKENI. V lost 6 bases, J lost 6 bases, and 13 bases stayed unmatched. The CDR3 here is CASSYDSDRASEAFF. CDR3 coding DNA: TGTGCCAGCTCCTACGACTCCGACAGGGCCTCTGAAGCTTTCTTT.

The CDR3 reads CASSMGGFNYGYTF. As DNA, the CDR3 is TGTGCCAGTAGTATGGGGGGATTTAACTATGGCTACACCTTC. V and J are TRBV19 and TRBJ1-2, with D possibly being TRBD1 (5 bases). Deletions cut 3 bases from V and 1 base from J, with 9 bases between. CDR3 length: 14 residues. CDR1 is LNHDA, CDR2 SQIVND, per germline (reference sequence).

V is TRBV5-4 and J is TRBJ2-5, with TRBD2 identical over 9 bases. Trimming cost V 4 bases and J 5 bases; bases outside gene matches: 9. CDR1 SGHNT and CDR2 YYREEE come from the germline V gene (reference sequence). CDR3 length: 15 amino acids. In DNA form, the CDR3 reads TGTGCCAGCAGCCCGGCGGGAGGGGGACGGGAGACCCAGTACTTC. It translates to CASSPAGGGRETQYF.

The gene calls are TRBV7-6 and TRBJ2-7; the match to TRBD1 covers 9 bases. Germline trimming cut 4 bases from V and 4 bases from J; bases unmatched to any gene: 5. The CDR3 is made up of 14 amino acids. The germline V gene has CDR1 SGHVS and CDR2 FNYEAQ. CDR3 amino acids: CASSSRDRAYEQYF. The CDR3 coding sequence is TGTGCCAGCAGCTCCCGGGACAGGGCGTACGAGCAGTACTTC.

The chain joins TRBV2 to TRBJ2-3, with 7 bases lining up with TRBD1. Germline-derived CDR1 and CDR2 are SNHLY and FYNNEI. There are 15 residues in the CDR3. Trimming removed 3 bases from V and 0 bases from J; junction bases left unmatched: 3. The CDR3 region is CASSDRDRSTDTQYF. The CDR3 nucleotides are TGTGCCAGCAGTGACCGGGACAGAAGCACAGATACGCAGTATTTT. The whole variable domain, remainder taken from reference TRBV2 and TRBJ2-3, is EPEVTQTPSHQVTQMGQEVILRCVPISNHLYFYWYRQILGQKVEFLVSFYNNEISEKSEIFDDQFSVERPDGSNFTLKIRSTKLEDSAMYFCASSDRDRSTDTQYFGPGTRLTVL.

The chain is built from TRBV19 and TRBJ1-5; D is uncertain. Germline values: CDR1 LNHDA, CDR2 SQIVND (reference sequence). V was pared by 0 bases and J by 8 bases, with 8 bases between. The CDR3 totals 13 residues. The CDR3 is CASSIDNEEPQHF. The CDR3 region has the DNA TGTGCCAGTAGTATAGATAACGAGGAGCCCCAGCATTTT.

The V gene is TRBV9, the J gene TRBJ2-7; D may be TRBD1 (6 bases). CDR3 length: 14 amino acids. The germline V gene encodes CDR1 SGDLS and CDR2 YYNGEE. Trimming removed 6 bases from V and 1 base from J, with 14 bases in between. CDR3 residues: CASIPQGKSYEQYF. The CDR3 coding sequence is TGTGCCAGCATCCCTCAGGGGAAGTCCTACGAGCAGTACTTC.

The CDR3 DNA is TGTGCCAGCAGTGAAGCGAGGGCTTTCTTT. Its protein product is CASSEARAFF. The chain links TRBV2 to TRBJ1-1, with unresolved D. This CDR3 comprises 10 residues. V was clipped by 0 bases and J by 11 bases, with 4 bases between them. Germline CDR1 is SNHLY and CDR2 is FYNNEI.

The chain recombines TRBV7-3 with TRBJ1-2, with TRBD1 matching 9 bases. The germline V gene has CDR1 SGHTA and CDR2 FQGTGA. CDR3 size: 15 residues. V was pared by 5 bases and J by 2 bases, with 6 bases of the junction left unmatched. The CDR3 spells CASSQDRGGNYGYTF. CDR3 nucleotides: TGTGCCAGCAGCCAGGACAGGGGCGGCAACTATGGCTACACCTTC.

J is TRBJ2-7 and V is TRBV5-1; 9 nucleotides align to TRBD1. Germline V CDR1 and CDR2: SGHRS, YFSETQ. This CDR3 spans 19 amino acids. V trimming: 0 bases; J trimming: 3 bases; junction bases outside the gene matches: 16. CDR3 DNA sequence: TGCGCCAGCAGCTTGGGGGGACAGGGAACACGGACAGAGAACTACGAGCAGTACTTC. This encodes CASSLGGQGTRTENYEQYF.

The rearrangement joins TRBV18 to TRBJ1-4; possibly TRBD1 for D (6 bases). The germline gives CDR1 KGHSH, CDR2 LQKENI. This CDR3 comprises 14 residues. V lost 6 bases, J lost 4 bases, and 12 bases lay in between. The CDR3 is CASSEDSVNEKLFF. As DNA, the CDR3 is TGTGCCAGCTCCGAGGACAGCGTTAATGAAAAACTGTTTTTT.

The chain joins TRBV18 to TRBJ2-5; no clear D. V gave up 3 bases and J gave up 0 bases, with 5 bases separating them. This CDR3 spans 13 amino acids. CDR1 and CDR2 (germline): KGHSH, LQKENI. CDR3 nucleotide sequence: TGTGCCAGCTCACCCTCGTACCAAGAGACCCAGTACTTC. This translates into CASSPSYQETQYF.

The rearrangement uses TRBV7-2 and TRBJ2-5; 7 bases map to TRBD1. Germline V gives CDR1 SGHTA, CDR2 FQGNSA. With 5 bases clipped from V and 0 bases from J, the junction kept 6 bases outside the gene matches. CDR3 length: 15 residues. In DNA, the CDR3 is TGTGCCAGCAGCGTTAGGACAGGAGACCAAGAGACCCAGTACTTC. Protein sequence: CASSVRTGDQETQYF.